One and the same sample provided the 13 T cell receptor beta chains below, sequenced in a study of T cell repertoires in cytomegalovirus infection. One entry per CDR3 protein, called by TCRdb with MiXCR from the reads. The sample records around 78,000 distinct CDR3 sequences, approximately 42% being singletons. Their antigens are not known. Sequenced material: CD8+ T cells from cultured PBMCs, taken from culture after CMV antigen stimulation. These receptor sequences come from a human donor in good health (CMV status not recorded). Some clones in this sample may be carry-over from other donors' samples.

This chain uses TRBV6-5 with TRBJ1-1; the match to TRBD1 covers 7 bases. This CDR3 has 14 amino acids. V trimming: 6 bases; J trimming: 7 bases; junction bases outside the gene matches: 11. Germline V gene data show CDR1 as MNHEY and CDR2 as SVGAGI. The CDR3 DNA is TGTGCCAGCAGGACCGACAGGGTGTGGAGTGAAGCTTTCTTT. Its protein product is CASRTDRVWSEAFF.

The chain employs TRBV19 and TRBJ2-1, with TRBD1 as a possible D gene (6 bases). The V and J ends lost 1 base and 4 bases respectively, with 11 bases between them. This CDR3 is built from 15 residues. Germline CDR1 LNHDA, CDR2 SQIVND (reference sequence). CDR3 region: CASSIVRGDYNEQFF. The CDR3 nucleotides read TGTGCCAGTAGTATAGTCAGGGGAGATTACAATGAGCAGTTCTTC.

The V gene is TRBV27, the J gene TRBJ1-6; unclear D gene. The V gene lost 0 bases and the J gene lost 7 bases, with 7 bases spanning the gap. The CDR3 runs to 14 residues. Per germline, CDR1 MNHEY and CDR2 SMNVEV (reference sequence). CDR3 protein: CASSLSNPNSPLHF. As DNA, the CDR3 is TGTGCCAGCAGTTTATCGAACCCAAATTCACCCCTCCACTTT.

This clonotype was observed a few times. This sequence joins TRBV7-6 and TRBJ2-7, with TRBD2 matching 7 bases. The CDR3 length is 15 residues. V shed 5 bases, J shed 0 bases, and the junction held 7 bases outside the gene matches. The germline V gene encodes CDR1 SGHVS and CDR2 FNYEAQ. In nucleotides, the CDR3 is TGTGCCAGCAGCCCCGGGAGCGGGGCCTCCTACGAGCAGTACTTC. It yields the protein CASSPGSGASYEQYF.

The rearrangement joins TRBV4-3 to TRBJ2-7; possible D gene TRBD1, 6 bases. The CDR3 length is 15 residues. Germline-derived CDR1 and CDR2 are LGHNA and YSLEER. Deletions cut 1 base from V and 3 bases from J, with 13 bases between. In DNA, the CDR3 is TGCGCCAGCAGCCAAGGGGTCCACAGGGACTACGAGCAGTACTTC. Translated: CASSQGVHRDYEQYF.

The chain couples TRBV19 to TRBJ2-7; D possibly corresponds to TRBD1 (5 bases). The V and J ends lost 5 bases and 0 bases respectively, with 11 bases between them. The CDR3 loop spans 14 amino acids. Per germline, CDR1 LNHDA and CDR2 SQIVND (reference sequence). In DNA form, the CDR3 reads TGTGCCAGTAGTGACAGCGTCTACTCCTACGAGCAGTACTTC. Its protein is CASSDSVYSYEQYF.

The chain combines TRBV11-2 with TRBJ2-7; the D gene is possibly TRBD2 (5 bases). Germline V gene data show CDR1 as SGHAT and CDR2 as FQNNGV. V was clipped by 1 base and J by 3 bases, with 13 bases between them. This CDR3 spans 15 amino acids. In DNA form, the CDR3 reads TGTGCCAGCAGCTTAGGAGGGTCCCTTTTCTACGAGCAGTACTTC. Translation: CASSLGGSLFYEQYF.

CDR3 residues: CASEDENQPQHF. CDR3 DNA sequence: TGTGCCAGCGAGGATGAAAATCAGCCCCAGCATTTT. This chain uses TRBV6-2 or TRBV6-3 with TRBJ1-5, with D hard to call. This CDR3 has 12 residues. Trimming shortened V by 8 bases and J by 4 bases, and 9 bases separated the two germline ends. Germline values: CDR1 MNHEY, CDR2 SVGEGT.

On this clonotype: Germline is not matched at one junction end, which may reflect a read error. The V call is TRBV7-6, the J call TRBJ1-6; D perhaps matches TRBD1 (5 bases). The germline V gene has CDR1 SGHVS and CDR2 FNYEAQ. The CDR3 totals 18 residues. CDR3 nucleotide sequence: TGTGCTAGCAGCTTAGATGAGGCAGCCGGGGCTTATAATTCACCCCTCCACTTT. Its translation is CASSLDEAAGAYNSPLHF.

The V and J genes are TRBV7-2 and TRBJ2-7; TRBD2 aligns across 10 bases. With 8 bases clipped from V and 7 bases from J, the junction kept 23 bases outside the gene matches. CDR1 SGHTA and CDR2 FQGNSA come from the germline V gene. This CDR3 has 18 amino acids. The CDR3 sequence: CASGPHAPSGGRSGEQYF. The CDR3 coding sequence is TGTGCCAGCGGCCCACACGCGCCTAGCGGGGGCCGCTCGGGGGAGCAGTACTTC. Supplemented by reference TRBV7-2 and TRBJ2-7, the full variable domain reads GAGVSQSPSNKVTEKGKDVELRCDPISGHTALYWYRQSLGQGLEFLIYFQGNSAPDKSGLPSDRFSAERTGGSVSTLTIQRTQQEDSAVYLCASGPHAPSGGRSGEQYFGPGTRLTVT.

The chain is built from TRBV20-1 and TRBJ2-1, with 10 bases that match TRBD1. There are 16 residues in the CDR3. CDR1 and CDR2 (germline): DFQATT, SNEGSKA (reference sequence). J was trimmed by 6 bases and V by 2 bases; bases with no gene match: 10. This CDR3 reads CSARPYRDRGLNEQFF. CDR3 in DNA: TGCAGTGCTAGACCGTACCGGGACAGGGGCCTCAATGAGCAGTTCTTC.

The chain joins TRBV7-6 to TRBJ2-7; D is possibly TRBD1 (5 bases). Germline V gene data show CDR1 as SGHVS and CDR2 as FNYEAQ. The CDR3 is 13 residues long. The V gene lost 1 base and the J gene lost 5 bases, with 9 bases spanning the gap. The CDR3 sequence is CASSLDQGDEQYF. The CDR3 DNA is TGTGCCAGCAGCTTAGATCAGGGCGACGAGCAGTACTTC.

This clonotype showed up just a few times. The CDR3 coding sequence is TGCGCCAGCGGGCGGCGAATGGACACTGAAGCTTTCTTT. It encodes CASGRRMDTEAFF. The V and J genes are TRBV4-1 and TRBJ1-1; no clear D gene. This CDR3 comprises 13 residues. Germline V gene lookup returns CDR1 MGHRA and CDR2 YSYEKL. The V end lost 8 bases, the J end lost 3 bases, and 13 bases lay between the germline ends.